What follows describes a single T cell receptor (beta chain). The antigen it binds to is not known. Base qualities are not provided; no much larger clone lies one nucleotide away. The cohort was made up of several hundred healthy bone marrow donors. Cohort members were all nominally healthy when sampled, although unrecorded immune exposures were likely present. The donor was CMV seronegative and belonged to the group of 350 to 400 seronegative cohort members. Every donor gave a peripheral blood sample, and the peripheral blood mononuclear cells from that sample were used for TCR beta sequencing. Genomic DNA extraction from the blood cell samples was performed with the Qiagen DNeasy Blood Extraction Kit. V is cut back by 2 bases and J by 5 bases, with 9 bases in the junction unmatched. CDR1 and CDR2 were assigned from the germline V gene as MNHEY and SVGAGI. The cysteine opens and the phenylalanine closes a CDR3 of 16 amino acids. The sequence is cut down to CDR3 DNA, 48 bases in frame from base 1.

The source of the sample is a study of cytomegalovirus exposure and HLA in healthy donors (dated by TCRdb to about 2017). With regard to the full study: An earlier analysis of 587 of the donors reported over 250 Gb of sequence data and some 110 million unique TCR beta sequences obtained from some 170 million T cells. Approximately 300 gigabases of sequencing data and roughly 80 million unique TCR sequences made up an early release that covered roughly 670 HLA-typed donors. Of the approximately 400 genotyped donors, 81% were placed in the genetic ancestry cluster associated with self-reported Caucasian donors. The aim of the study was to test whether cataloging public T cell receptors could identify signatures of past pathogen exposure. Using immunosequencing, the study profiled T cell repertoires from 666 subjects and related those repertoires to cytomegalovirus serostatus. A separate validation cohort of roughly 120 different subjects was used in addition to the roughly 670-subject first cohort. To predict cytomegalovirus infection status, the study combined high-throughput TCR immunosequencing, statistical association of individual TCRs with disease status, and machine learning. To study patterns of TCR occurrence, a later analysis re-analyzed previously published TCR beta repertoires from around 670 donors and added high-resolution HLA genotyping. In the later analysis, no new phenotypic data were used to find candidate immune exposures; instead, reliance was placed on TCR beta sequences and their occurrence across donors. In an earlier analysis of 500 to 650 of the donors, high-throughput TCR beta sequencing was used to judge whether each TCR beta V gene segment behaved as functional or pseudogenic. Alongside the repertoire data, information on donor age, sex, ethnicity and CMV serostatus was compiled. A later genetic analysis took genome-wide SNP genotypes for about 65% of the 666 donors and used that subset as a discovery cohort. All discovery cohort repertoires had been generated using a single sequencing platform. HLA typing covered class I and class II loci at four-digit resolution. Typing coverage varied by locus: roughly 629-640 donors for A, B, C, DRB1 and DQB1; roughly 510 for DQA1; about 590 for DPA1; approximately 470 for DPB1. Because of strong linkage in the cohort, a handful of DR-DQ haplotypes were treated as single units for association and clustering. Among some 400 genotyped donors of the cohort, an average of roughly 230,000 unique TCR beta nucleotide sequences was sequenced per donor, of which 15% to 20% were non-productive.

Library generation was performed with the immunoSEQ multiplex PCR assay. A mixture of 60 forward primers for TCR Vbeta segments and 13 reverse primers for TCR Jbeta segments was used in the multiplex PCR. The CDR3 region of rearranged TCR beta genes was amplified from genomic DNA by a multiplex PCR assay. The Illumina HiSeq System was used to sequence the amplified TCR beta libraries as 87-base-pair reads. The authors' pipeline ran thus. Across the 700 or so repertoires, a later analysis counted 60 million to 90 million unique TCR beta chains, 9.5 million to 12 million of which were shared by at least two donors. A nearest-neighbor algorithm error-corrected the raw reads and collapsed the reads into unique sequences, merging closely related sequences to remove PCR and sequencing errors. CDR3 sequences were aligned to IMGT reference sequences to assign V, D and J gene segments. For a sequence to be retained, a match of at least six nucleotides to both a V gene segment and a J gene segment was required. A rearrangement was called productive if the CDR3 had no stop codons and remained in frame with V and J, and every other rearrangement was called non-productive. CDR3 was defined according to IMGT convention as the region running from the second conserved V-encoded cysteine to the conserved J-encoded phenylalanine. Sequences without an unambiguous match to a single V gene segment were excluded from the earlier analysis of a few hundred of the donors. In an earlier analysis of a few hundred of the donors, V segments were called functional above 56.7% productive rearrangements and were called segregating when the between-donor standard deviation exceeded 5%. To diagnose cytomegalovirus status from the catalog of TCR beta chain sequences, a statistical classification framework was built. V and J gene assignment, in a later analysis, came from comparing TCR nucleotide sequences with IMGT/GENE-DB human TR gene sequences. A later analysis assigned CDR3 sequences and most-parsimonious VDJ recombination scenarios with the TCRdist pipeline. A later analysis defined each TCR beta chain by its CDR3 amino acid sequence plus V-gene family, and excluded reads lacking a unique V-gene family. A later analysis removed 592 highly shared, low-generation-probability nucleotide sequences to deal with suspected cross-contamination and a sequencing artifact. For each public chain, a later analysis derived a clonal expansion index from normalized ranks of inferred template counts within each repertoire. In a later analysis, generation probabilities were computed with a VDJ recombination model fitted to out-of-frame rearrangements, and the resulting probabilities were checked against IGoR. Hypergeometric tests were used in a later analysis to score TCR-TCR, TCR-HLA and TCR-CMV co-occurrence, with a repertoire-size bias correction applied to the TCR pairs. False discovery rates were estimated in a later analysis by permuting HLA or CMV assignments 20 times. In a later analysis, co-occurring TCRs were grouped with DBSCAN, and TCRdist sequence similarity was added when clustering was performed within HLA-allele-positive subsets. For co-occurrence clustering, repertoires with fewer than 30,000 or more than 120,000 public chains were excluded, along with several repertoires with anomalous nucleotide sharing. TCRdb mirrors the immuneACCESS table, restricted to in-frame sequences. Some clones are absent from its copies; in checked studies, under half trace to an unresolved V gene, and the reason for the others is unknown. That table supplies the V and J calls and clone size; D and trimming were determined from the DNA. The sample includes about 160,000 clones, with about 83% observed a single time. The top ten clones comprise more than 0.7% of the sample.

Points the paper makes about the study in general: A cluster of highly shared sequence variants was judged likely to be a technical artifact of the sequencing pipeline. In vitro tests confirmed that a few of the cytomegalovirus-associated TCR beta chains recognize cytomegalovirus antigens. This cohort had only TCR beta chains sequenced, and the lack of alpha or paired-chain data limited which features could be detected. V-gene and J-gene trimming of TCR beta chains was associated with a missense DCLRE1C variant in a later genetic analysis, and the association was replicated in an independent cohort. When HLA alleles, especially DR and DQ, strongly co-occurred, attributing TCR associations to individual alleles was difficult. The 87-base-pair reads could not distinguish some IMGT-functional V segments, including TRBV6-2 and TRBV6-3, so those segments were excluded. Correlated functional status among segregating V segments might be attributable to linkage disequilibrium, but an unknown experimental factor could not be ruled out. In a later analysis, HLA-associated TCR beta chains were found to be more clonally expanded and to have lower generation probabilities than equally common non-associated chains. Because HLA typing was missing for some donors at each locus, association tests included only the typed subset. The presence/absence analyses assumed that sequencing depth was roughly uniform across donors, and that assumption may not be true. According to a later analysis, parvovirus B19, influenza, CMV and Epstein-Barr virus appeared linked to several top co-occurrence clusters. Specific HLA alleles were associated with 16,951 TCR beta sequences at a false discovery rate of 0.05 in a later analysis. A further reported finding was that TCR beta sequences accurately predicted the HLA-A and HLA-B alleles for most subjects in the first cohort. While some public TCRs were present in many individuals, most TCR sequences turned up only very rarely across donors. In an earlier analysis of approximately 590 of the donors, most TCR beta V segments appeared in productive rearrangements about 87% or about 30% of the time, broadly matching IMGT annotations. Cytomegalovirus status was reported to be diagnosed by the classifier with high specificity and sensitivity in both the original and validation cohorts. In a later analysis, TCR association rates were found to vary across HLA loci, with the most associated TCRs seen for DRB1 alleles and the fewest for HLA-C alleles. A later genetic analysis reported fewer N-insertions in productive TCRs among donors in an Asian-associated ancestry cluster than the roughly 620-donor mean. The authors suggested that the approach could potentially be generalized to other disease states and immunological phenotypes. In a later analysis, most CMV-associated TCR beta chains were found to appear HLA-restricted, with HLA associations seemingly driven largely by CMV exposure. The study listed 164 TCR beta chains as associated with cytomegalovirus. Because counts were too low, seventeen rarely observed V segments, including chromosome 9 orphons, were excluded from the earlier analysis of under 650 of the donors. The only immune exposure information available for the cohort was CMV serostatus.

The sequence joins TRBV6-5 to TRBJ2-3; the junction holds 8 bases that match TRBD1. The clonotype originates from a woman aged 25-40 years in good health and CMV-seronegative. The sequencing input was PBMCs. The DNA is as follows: TGTGCCAGCAGTTACCCTCACAGGGGGAATAGAGATACGCAGTATTTT. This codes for CASSYPHRGNRDTQYF.